The sequence of this TCR beta chain was determined in a study of T cells in Graves' hyperthyroidism and ophthalmopathy (dated by TCRdb to about 2019). The study in broad terms: Peripheral blood samples were taken at the time of initial diagnosis, prior to any treatment. A discovery cohort of around 98 patients, 43 with Graves' ophthalmopathy and about 58 with stable Graves' hyperthyroidism, was used to find distinguishing TCR V-J signatures. Prospective prediction of ophthalmopathy was tested in an independent validation cohort consisting of 18 hyperthyroidism patients and about 17 patients who later progressed to ophthalmopathy. The approximately 98 discovery patients were randomly divided into training and test sets at a 7:3 ratio. In addition, the study compared T-cell repertoires in thyroid tissue and in blood from about 6 Graves' hyperthyroidism patients. After blood sampling, hyperthyroidism patients were treated with methimazole at a starting dose of 30 mg daily, and ophthalmopathy patients were treated with high-dose intravenous methylprednisolone. According to the paper, TCR Vbeta CDR3 sequencing was carried out on over 130 peripheral blood samples, which came from 40 to 45 ophthalmopathy, roughly 75 hyperthyroidism and roughly 17 progressor patients. The paper as a whole reports these results and caveats: Most expanded thyroid clonotypes (frequency above 0.001) were also detected in blood, a finding suggesting that blood repertoires may reflect thyroid immune responses. In validation, progression to ophthalmopathy was predicted by the model with 70.59% sensitivity and under 85% specificity, a median of around 5.9 months before onset. Sample size was not statistically predetermined, and investigators were not blinded to group allocation. In cross-validation, a model built on a 13 V-J signature told ophthalmopathy apart from stable hyperthyroidism with 85% to 90% sensitivity and 81% to 82% specificity, and in testing the same model reached 80%/75%.

The TCR beta CDR3 regions were amplified from the RNA transcripts. The TCR CDR3 was subjected to a first round of RT-PCR using the HTBI primer set and the Qiagen OneStep RT-PCR kit. The libraries were constructed in a second round of multiplex PCR and then size-selected and purified. The libraries were sequenced on an Illumina HiSeq2000 using paired-end 100 bp reads. The source study handled its data this way. SOAPnuke was used to process the raw data, removing reads that contained adapters or uncalled bases, had a mean Phred below 15, or lacked an exact match to the constant primer or identifier. COPE v1.2.5 was used to merge the high-quality paired reads, and each unique nucleotide sequence was defined as a clonotype. Clonotypes were aligned to IMGT TRBV, TRBD and TRBJ reference segments using MiTCR v1.1. The analysis included only V-J combinations with a frequency above 0.0001, which together covered 99.2% of the repertoires. A TCS score was defined as the ratio between F50 (clonal expansion) and ExV (chaos), using BLOSUM62-based TCRdist between CDR3 peptides within each V-J. Welch's t-statistics and random forest reduced around 550 V-J features to roughly 13, which were used in a naive Bayes classifier (R e1071). Thyroid-blood repertoire similarity was quantified with the Morisita-Horn index. The public reads were run again by TCRdb, first through fastp at Q25 and then through MiXCR, and only productive beta chains were kept. CDR3 protein sequences are deduplicated, and each keeps its most common genes and DNA. TCRdb's processing, not the authors' own work, is the source of the V and J calls. The sample table shows some 800,000 distinct CDR3 sequences, and about two fifths are seen once. The ten largest account for around 9.3% of the sample.

Regarding this clonotype: Its cognate antigen has yet to be identified. No much larger clone is present one base from it, and per-base qualities are unavailable.

A patient counted as having stable Graves' hyperthyroidism if no progression to ophthalmopathy occurred over 18 months of follow-up. Hyperthyroidism patients were newly diagnosed, had a disease duration of under 2 months, and were aged 18 to 65 years. Patients with uncontrolled infections, other autoimmune diseases, pregnancy or lactation were excluded. Clinical symptoms, serum thyroxine and TRAb, thyroid ultrasound, and orbital computed tomography formed the basis for the diagnoses. PBMCs were separated from roughly 9.6 ml of fresh peripheral blood using Ficoll-Paque density gradient centrifugation. Total RNA was extracted with Trizol reagent, and quality was checked on an Agilent 2100 Bioanalyzer. The V end gives up 7 bases and the J end 2 bases, leaving 9 bases in the junction not matched to a gene. CDR1 and CDR2 were assigned from the germline V gene as SGHRS and YFSETQ. The CDR3 runs 15 amino acids, cysteine and phenylalanine included. The entry retains the CDR3 DNA only, 45 bases that are in frame from base 1.

The chain uses TRBV5-1 and TRBJ2-7, with TRBD1 identical over 10 junction bases. The receptor was isolated from a young man with Graves' hyperthyroidism. Sequencing input: blood. The CDR3 region reads CASAPGQGGTYEQYF. The sequence in DNA is TGCGCCAGCGCCCCAGGACAGGGGGGGACCTACGAGCAGTACTTC.